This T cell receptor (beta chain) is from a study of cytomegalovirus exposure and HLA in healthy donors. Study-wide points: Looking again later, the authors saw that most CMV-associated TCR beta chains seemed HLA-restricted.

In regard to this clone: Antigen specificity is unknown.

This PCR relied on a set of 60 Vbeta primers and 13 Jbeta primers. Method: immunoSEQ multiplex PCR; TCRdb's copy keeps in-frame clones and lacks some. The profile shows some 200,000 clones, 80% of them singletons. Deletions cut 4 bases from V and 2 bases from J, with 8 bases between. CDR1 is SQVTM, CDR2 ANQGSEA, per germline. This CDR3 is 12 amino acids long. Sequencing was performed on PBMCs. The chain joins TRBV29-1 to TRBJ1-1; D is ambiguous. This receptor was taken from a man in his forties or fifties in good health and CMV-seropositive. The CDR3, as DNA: TGCAGCGTTGCCGCCAGAAACACTGAAGCTTTCTTT. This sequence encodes CSVAARNTEAFF.